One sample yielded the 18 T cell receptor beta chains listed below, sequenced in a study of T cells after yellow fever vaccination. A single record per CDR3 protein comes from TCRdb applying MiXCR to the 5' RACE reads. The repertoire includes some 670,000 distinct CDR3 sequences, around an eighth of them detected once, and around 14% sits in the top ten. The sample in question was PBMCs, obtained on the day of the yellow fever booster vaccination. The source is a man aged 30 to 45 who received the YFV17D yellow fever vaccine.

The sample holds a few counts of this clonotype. In DNA, the CDR3 is TGTGCCAGCAGCCGTTCCGGAGGGGGCACAGATACGCAGTATTTT. This encodes CASSRSGGGTDTQYF. This chain links TRBV12-3 or TRBV12-4 with TRBJ2-3; D perhaps matches TRBD2 (6 bases). This CDR3 is 15 amino acids long. The V end was cut by 6 bases, the J end by 1 base, with 14 bases between.

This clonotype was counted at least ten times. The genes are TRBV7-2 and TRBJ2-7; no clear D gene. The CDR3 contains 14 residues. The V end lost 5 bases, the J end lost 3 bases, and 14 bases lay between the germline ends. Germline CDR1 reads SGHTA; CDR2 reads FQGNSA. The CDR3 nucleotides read TGTGCCAGCAGCCCCACCCAGCTGATCTACGAGCAGTACTTC. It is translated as CASSPTQLIYEQYF.

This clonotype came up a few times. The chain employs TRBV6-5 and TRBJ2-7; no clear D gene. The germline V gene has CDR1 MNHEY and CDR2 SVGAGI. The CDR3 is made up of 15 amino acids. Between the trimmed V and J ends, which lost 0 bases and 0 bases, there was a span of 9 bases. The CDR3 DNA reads TGTGCCAGCAGTTACTCGATTGGAAGCTCCTACGAGCAGTACTTC. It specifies CASSYSIGSSYEQYF.

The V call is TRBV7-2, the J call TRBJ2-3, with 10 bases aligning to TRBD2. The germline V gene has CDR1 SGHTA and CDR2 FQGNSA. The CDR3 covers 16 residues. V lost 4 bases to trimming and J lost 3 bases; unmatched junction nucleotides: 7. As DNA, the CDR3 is TGTGCCAGCAGCTCAGTAGCGGGAGGATGGACAGATACGCAGTATTTT. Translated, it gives CASSSVAGGWTDTQYF.

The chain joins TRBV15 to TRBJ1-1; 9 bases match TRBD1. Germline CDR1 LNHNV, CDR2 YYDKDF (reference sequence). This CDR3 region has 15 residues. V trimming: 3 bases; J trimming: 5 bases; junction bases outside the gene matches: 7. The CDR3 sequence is CATSSTGGLGTEAFF. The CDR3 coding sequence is TGTGCCACCAGCAGCACAGGGGGCCTGGGGACTGAAGCTTTCTTT.

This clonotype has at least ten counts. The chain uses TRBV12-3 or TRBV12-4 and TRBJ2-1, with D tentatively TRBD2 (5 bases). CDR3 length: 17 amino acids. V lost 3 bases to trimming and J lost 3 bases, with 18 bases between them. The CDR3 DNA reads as TGTGCCAGCAGTTTGGGTTCGCGGAGCGGAAACTACAATGAGCAGTTCTTC. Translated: CASSLGSRSGNYNEQFF.

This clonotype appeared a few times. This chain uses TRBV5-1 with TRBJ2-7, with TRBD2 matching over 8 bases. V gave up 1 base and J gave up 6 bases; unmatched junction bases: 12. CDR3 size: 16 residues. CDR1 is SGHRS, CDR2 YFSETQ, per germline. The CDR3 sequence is CASSLPPAGGASEQYF. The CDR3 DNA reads TGCGCCAGCAGCTTGCCCCCCGCGGGGGGCGCCTCCGAGCAGTACTTC. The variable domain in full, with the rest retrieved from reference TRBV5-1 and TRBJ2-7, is KAGVTQTPRYLIKTRGQQVTLSCSPISGHRSVSWYQQTPGQGLQFLFEYFSETQRNKGNFPGRFSGRQFSNSRSEMNVSTLELGDSALYLCASSLPPAGGASEQYFGPGTRLTVT.

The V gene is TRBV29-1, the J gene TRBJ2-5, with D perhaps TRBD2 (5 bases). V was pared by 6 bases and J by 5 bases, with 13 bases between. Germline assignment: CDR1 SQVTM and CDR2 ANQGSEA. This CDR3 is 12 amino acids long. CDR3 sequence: CSVSGVAETQYF. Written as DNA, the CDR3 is TGCAGCGTCAGCGGCGTAGCGGAGACCCAGTACTTC.

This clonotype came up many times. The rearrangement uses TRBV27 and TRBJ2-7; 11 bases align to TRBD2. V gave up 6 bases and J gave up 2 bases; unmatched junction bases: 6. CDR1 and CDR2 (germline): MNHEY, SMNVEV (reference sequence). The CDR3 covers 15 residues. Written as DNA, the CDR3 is TGTGCCAGCAGAGAATTAGCGGGGGGGGCCTACGAGCAGTACTTC. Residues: CASRELAGGAYEQYF.

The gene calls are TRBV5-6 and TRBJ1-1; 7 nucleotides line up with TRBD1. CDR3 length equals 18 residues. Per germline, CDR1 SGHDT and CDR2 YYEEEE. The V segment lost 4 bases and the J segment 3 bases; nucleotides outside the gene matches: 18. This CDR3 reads CASSPLSRGRGVDTEAFF. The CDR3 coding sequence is TGTGCCAGCAGCCCCCTATCGAGGGGGCGAGGGGTGGACACTGAAGCTTTCTTT.

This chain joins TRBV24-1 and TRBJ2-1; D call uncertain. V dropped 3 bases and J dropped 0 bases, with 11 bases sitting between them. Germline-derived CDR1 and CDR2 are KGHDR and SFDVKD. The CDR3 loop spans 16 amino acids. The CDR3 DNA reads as TGTGCCACCAGTGATAGGAAGCCTACCTCCTACAATGAGCAGTTCTTC. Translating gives CATSDRKPTSYNEQFF.

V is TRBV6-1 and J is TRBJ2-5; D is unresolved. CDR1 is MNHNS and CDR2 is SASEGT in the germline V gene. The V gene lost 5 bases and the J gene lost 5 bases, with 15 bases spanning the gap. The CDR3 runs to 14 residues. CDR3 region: CASSSQSRIETQYF. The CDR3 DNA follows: TGTGCCAGCAGTAGCCAATCGCGGATCGAGACCCAGTACTTC.

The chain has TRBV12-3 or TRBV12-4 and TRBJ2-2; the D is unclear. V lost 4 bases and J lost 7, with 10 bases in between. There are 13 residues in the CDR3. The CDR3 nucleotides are TGTGCCAGCAGTTATGCGGTCCTCGGGGAGCTGTTTTTT. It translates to CASSYAVLGELFF.

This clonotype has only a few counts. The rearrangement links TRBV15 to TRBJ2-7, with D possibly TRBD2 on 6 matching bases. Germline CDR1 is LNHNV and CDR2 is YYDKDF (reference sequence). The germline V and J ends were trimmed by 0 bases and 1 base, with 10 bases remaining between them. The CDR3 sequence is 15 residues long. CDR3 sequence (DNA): TGTGCCACCAGCAGAGATCGCGCGGGGTCCTACGAGCAGTACTTC. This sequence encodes CATSRDRAGSYEQYF.

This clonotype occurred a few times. This CDR3 is CASSVEAGGVREQFF. The CDR3 coding sequence is TGTGCCAGCAGCGTAGAAGCGGGAGGGGTTAGGGAGCAGTTCTTC. The chain couples TRBV9 to TRBJ2-1; 10 nucleotides line up with TRBD2. The junction had 7 bases not matched to a gene; V was cut back by 0 bases and J by 10 bases. CDR3 length: 15 residues. Germline V CDR1 and CDR2: SGDLS, YYNGEE.

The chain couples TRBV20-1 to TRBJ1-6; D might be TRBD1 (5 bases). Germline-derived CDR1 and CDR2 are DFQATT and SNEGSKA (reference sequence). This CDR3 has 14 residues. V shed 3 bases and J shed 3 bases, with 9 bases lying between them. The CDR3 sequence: CSASSGFYNSPLHF. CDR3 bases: TGCAGTGCTAGTTCAGGGTTCTATAATTCACCCCTCCACTTT.

In nucleotides, the CDR3 is TGTGCCAGCAGTTACTTCTCTAGCAAGACACACAATGAGCAGTTCTTC. Amino acid sequence: CASSYFSSKTHNEQFF. The chain joins TRBV6-5 to TRBJ2-1, with D perhaps TRBD2 (5 bases). V was trimmed by 1 base and J by 5 bases, leaving 15 bases between them. Looked up from germline, CDR1 is MNHEY and CDR2 is SVGAGI. The CDR3 extends over 16 amino acids.

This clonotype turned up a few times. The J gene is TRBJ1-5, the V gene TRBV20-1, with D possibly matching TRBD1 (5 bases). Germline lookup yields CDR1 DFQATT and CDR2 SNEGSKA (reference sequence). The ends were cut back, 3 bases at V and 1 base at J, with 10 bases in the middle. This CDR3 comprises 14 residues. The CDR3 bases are TGCAGTGCTAGTCCGGGGGGGAGCAATCAGCCCCAGCATTTT. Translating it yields CSASPGGSNQPQHF.